Below, 28 T cell receptor beta chains from the same sample are listed, as sequenced in a study of T cells in tuberculosis. This table comes from immunoSEQ multiplex PCR, and its TCRdb copy is limited to in-frame clones, with some not included. The table includes about 33,000 clones, roughly 95% detected once. Sequences were obtained from PBMCs. Every receptor here comes from a donor between 10 and 29 years old with latent tuberculosis or without tuberculosis infection.

Here the CDR3 DNA reads TGTGCCAGCAGTGACCCACCTAGACAGGGATTAACTGAAGCTTTCTTT. As protein: CASSDPPRQGLTEAFF. This rearrangement joins TRBV6-4 to TRBJ1-1; 7 nucleotides line up with TRBD1. After removal of 2 bases from V and 5 bases from J, the junction contained 11 bases not matched to a gene. The CDR3 extends over 16 amino acids. Germline values: CDR1 MRHNA, CDR2 SNTAGT.

The rearrangement links TRBV2 to TRBJ2-1, with TRBD2 matching 9 bases. CDR3 length: 16 residues. CDR1 is SNHLY, CDR2 FYNNEI, per germline. Trimming cost V 1 base and J 7 bases; bases outside gene matches: 8. This chain's CDR3 is CASSEEAGGPWNEQFF. CDR3 sequence (DNA): TGTGCCAGCAGTGAAGAGGCGGGAGGGCCCTGGAATGAGCAGTTCTTC.

This chain joins TRBV5-1 and TRBJ1-4, with 7 bases fitting TRBD1. The CDR3 loop spans 15 amino acids. Per germline, CDR1 SGHRS and CDR2 YFSETQ. J lost 0 bases, V lost 6 bases, and 5 bases had no gene match. The CDR3 nucleotides read TGCGCCAGCAAAGGGGGCCCTGCAACTAATGAAAAACTGTTTTTT. Translation gives CASKGGPATNEKLFF.

The chain combines TRBV11-2 with TRBJ2-3, with 12 bases fitting TRBD2. Germline CDR1 and CDR2: SGHAT and FQNNGV. The V segment lost 1 base and the J segment 8 bases; nucleotides outside the gene matches: 7. This CDR3 region has 16 residues. Written as DNA, the CDR3 is TGTGCCAGCAGCTTAGGGCTAGCGGGAGGGCAGGGTACGCAGTATTTT. This gives the protein CASSLGLAGGQGTQYF.

V and J are TRBV19 and TRBJ2-7; D remains ambiguous. CDR1 LNHDA and CDR2 SQIVND come from the germline V gene (reference sequence). V was cut by 3 bases and J by 1 base, with 7 bases left in between. CDR3 length: 13 residues. The CDR3 region is CASSMGRSYEQYF. The CDR3 DNA reads TGTGCCAGTAGTATGGGCAGATCCTACGAGCAGTACTTC.

V usage is TRBV18 and J usage is TRBJ1-4; 7 nucleotides match TRBD1. The junction had 7 bases not matched to a gene; V was cut back by 6 bases and J by 6 bases. The CDR3 contains 14 residues. Germline-derived CDR1 and CDR2 are KGHSH and LQKENI. CDR3 sequence reads: CASSARQGYEKLFF. As DNA, the CDR3 is TGTGCCAGCTCGGCCCGACAGGGTTATGAAAAACTGTTTTTT.

This clone was counted once. The chain recombines TRBV19 with TRBJ2-7; 10 bases agree with TRBD2. CDR1 LNHDA and CDR2 SQIVND come from the germline V gene (reference sequence). J gave up 3 bases and V 5 bases, and 4 bases lay outside the gene matches. This CDR3 contains 14 residues. The CDR3 region is CASSPSSGGYEQYF. In DNA, the CDR3 is TGTGCCAGTAGTCCTTCTAGCGGGGGCTACGAGCAGTACTTC.

The J gene is TRBJ2-2, the V gene TRBV6-5; D is possibly TRBD1 (5 bases). The V end was cut by 6 bases, the J end by 1 base, with 9 bases between. This CDR3 has 14 amino acids. Germline CDR1 and CDR2: MNHEY and SVGAGI. CDR3: CASRMQGNTGELFF. The DNA of the CDR3 is TGTGCCAGCAGGATGCAGGGGAACACCGGGGAGCTGTTTTTT.

This chain joins TRBV6-5 and TRBJ1-2, with D unclear. This CDR3 spans 13 amino acids. Germline lookup yields CDR1 MNHEY and CDR2 SVGAGI. V lost 5 bases, J lost 4 bases, and 11 bases lay in between. Here the CDR3 DNA reads TGTGCCAGCAGTCCCCGGACTTTCTATGGCTACACCTTC. As protein: CASSPRTFYGYTF.

This sequence joins TRBV5-1 and TRBJ2-3; a weak D match, TRBD2 (6 bases). The germline V gene has CDR1 SGHRS and CDR2 YFSETQ. V gave up 4 bases and J gave up 0 bases, with 24 bases separating them. The CDR3 spans 19 residues. CDR3 in amino acids: CASSPGHTSTAGSTDTQYF. In DNA, the CDR3 is TGCGCCAGCAGCCCCGGACATACTAGCACAGCGGGTAGCACAGATACGCAGTATTTT. Based on the CDR3 plus reference TRBV5-1 and TRBJ2-3, the full variable domain is KAGVTQTPRYLIKTRGQQVTLSCSPISGHRSVSWYQQTPGQGLQFLFEYFSETQRNKGNFPGRFSGRQFSNSRSEMNVSTLELGDSALYLCASSPGHTSTAGSTDTQYFGPGTRLTVL.

The gene calls are TRBV15 and TRBJ1-5, with D possibly being TRBD1 (5 bases). Trimming took 4 bases from V and 5 from J, leaving 15 bases between them. Germline CDR1 reads LNHNV; CDR2 reads YYDKDF (reference sequence). The CDR3 length is 15 residues. The CDR3, as DNA: TGTGCCACCAGCACCTTCGGGCAGGGTGATCAGCCCCAGCATTTT. Translating it yields CATSTFGQGDQPQHF.

The genes are TRBV5-5 and TRBJ2-7, with D possibly being TRBD1 (6 bases). The germline gives CDR1 SGHKS, CDR2 YYEKEE (reference sequence). The CDR3 length is 13 residues. Trimming stripped 0 bases from V and 4 bases from J, with 8 bases between. This CDR3 is CASSLDRAYEQYF. The CDR3, as DNA: TGTGCCAGCAGCTTGGACAGGGCGTACGAGCAGTACTTC.

The J gene is TRBJ1-1, the V gene TRBV11-2, with 9 bases lining up with TRBD1. The CDR3 loop spans 16 amino acids. Trimming took 5 bases from V and 5 from J; bases not matched to a gene: 12. CDR1 SGHAT and CDR2 FQNNGV come from the germline V gene. For the CDR3, the DNA is TGTGCCAGCAGCACAAACAGGGGGCAGGGAGGGACTGAAGCTTTCTTT. Amino acids: CASSTNRGQGGTEAFF.

This chain connects TRBV2 to TRBJ2-2; no reliable D call. There are 15 residues in the CDR3. The germline V gene encodes CDR1 SNHLY and CDR2 FYNNEI. V dropped 2 bases and J dropped 0 bases, with 7 bases sitting between them. The CDR3 sequence: CASSEKHSNTGELFF. CDR3 nucleotide sequence: TGTGCCAGCAGTGAAAAGCACTCGAACACCGGGGAGCTGTTTTTT.

In its sample, this clone was seen once. V is TRBV28 and J is TRBJ1-5; 7 bases are a match to TRBD1. This CDR3 spans 13 amino acids. Per the germline V gene, CDR1 is MDHEN and CDR2 is SYDVKM. Trimming cost V 6 bases and J 3 bases; bases outside gene matches: 2. The CDR3 is CASRTGYNQPQHF. The CDR3 bases are TGTGCCAGCAGGACAGGGTACAATCAGCCCCAGCATTTT.

CDR3 sequence: CSVERTDLYGYTF. The CDR3 coding sequence is TGCAGCGTTGAGAGGACTGACCTCTATGGCTACACCTTC. The chain recombines TRBV29-1 with TRBJ1-2, with D unclear. The CDR3 has 13 amino acids. Trimming cost V 3 bases and J 4 bases, with 12 bases left between them. The germline V gene encodes CDR1 SQVTM and CDR2 ANQGSEA.

The genes are TRBV5-1 and TRBJ2-7, with D tentatively TRBD1 (6 bases). Between the trimmed V and J ends, which lost 3 bases and 3 bases, there was a span of 10 bases. The length of the CDR3 is 13 residues. Germline V lookup: CDR1 SGHRS, CDR2 YFSETQ. DNA for the CDR3: TGCGCCAGCAGCTCCCGGGACAACTACGAGCAGTACTTC. As protein: CASSSRDNYEQYF.

CDR3 sequence (DNA): TGTGCCAGCAGGGGGGGAAATAGCGATGAGCAGTTCTTC. It is translated as CASRGGNSDEQFF. The chain couples TRBV7-6 to TRBJ2-1, with D perhaps matching TRBD2 (6 bases). CDR1 is SGHVS and CDR2 is FNYEAQ in the germline V gene. Trimming cost V 6 bases and J 8 bases, with 14 bases left between them. CDR3 length: 13 residues.

The chain combines TRBV5-4 with TRBJ1-1; D call uncertain. Trimming cost V 0 bases and J 2 bases, with 5 bases left between them. Germline V gene data show CDR1 as SGHNT and CDR2 as YYREEE (reference sequence). The CDR3 extends over 13 amino acids. CDR3 residues: CASSLGRNTEAFF. CDR3 coding DNA: TGTGCCAGCAGCTTGGGCAGAAACACTGAAGCTTTCTTT.

This clone was seen only once. This chain joins TRBV6-5 and TRBJ1-2; no definite D call. The CDR3 length is 11 residues. V was clipped by 4 bases and J by 2 bases, with 2 bases between them. Germline CDR1 MNHEY, CDR2 SVGAGI. The CDR3 nucleotides are TGTGCCAGCAGTTCGAACTATGGCTACACCTTC. It translates to CASSSNYGYTF.

The V call is TRBV15, the J call TRBJ2-1; a possible D gene is TRBD2 (6 bases). Per the germline V gene, CDR1 is LNHNV and CDR2 is YYDKDF (reference sequence). The length of the CDR3 is 13 residues. V dropped 1 base and J dropped 9 bases, with 10 bases sitting between them. The chain's CDR3 is CATSRVVGGEQFF. CDR3 in DNA: TGTGCCACCAGCAGAGTGGTGGGAGGTGAGCAGTTCTTC.

This chain joins TRBV5-1 and TRBJ1-2, with 10 positions matching TRBD1. Unmatched junction bases numbered 3, after V lost 3 bases and J lost 1 base. The length of the CDR3 is 15 residues. Germline values: CDR1 SGHRS, CDR2 YFSETQ. The CDR3 is CASSYGTGDNYGYTF. CDR3 DNA: TGCGCCAGCAGCTATGGGACAGGGGATAACTATGGCTACACCTTC.

V gene TRBV9 combines with J gene TRBJ2-4, with D tentatively TRBD2 (5 bases). With 0 bases removed from V and 8 bases from J, the gap between germline ends came to 9 bases. The V gene's germline CDR1 is SGDLS and CDR2 YYNGEE. The CDR3 spans 13 residues. DNA for the CDR3: TGTGCCAGCAGCGTAGGGGGTAGCGACATTCAGTACTTC. Protein: CASSVGGSDIQYF.

This chain uses TRBV9 with TRBJ2-1, with 9 positions matching TRBD1. This CDR3 spans 16 amino acids. Germline V lookup: CDR1 SGDLS, CDR2 YYNGEE. The ends lost 6 bases at V and 0 bases at J; junction bases unmatched: 7. The CDR3 spells CASTLGTGSSYNEQFF. CDR3 in DNA: TGTGCCAGCACCCTCGGGACAGGGAGCTCCTACAATGAGCAGTTCTTC.

This chain uses TRBV4-1 with TRBJ2-5, with TRBD2 matching over 9 bases. The ends lost 4 bases at V and 3 bases at J; junction bases unmatched: 6. Looked up from germline, CDR1 is MGHRA and CDR2 is YSYEKL. The CDR3 loop spans 15 amino acids. Here the CDR3 DNA reads TGCGCCAGCAGCCCCGGACTAGCGATGAAAGAGACCCAGTACTTC. It codes for CASSPGLAMKETQYF.

The rearrangement joins TRBV7-2 to TRBJ1-2; D perhaps matches TRBD1 (5 bases). Germline-derived CDR1 and CDR2 are SGHTA and FQGNSA. The CDR3 has 13 amino acids. With 6 bases removed from V and 4 bases from J, the gap between germline ends came to 12 bases. The CDR3: CASRTANIYGYTF. CDR3 bases: TGTGCCAGCAGGACAGCGAACATCTATGGCTACACCTTC.

CDR3 sequence: CASSLPELGDEQFF. As DNA, the CDR3 is TGCGCCAGCAGCTTGCCCGAGTTAGGGGATGAGCAGTTCTTC. This rearrangement joins TRBV5-1 to TRBJ2-1; D perhaps matches TRBD1 (5 bases). V dropped 1 base and J dropped 8 bases, with 13 bases sitting between them. In germline, CDR1 is SGHRS, CDR2 YFSETQ. This CDR3 is built from 14 residues.

The CDR3 loop reads CASSLSASRTTTETQYF. The CDR3 nucleotides are TGTGCCAGCAGTTTATCGGCTAGCCGAACAACCACAGAGACCCAGTACTTC. The V and J genes are TRBV27 and TRBJ2-5, with D maybe TRBD2 (5 bases). Between the trimmed V and J ends, which lost 0 bases and 4 bases, there was a span of 18 bases. The length of the CDR3 is 17 residues. Germline CDR1 and CDR2: MNHEY and SMNVEV (reference sequence).